These 29 T cell receptor beta chains came from one sample sequenced in a study of molecular identifiers for immune sequencing clone quantification. One entry per CDR3 protein results from TCRdb running MiXCR on the PCR reads. The table shows 300,000 to 400,000 distinct CDR3 sequences, with over 20% occurring only once. The sequencing sample was made of naive CD8+ T cells from blood, with Jurkat cell RNA spiked in. Stated subset: FACS-sorted CD8+CD4-CCR7+CD45RA+ naive T cells. These receptors came from a human donor in good health. Some libraries in this study had Jurkat cell RNA spiked in.

This clonotype has only a few counts. This chain links TRBV7-9 with TRBJ2-3; TRBD1 agrees at 8 bases. The V gene's germline CDR1 is SEHNR and CDR2 FQNEAQ (reference sequence). V shed 5 bases and J 4 bases; nucleotides not matched to a gene: 14. This CDR3 is built from 17 residues. The CDR3 reads CASSRSAGQGVPDTQYF. The CDR3 DNA follows: TGTGCCAGCAGCCGATCGGCCGGACAGGGTGTCCCAGATACGCAGTATTTT.

The chain links TRBV12-3 or TRBV12-4 to TRBJ2-5, with D maybe TRBD1 (5 bases). Trimming pared 5 bases from V and 7 bases from J, leaving 17 bases between. This CDR3 spans 14 amino acids. Here the CDR3 reads CASSLGQVQGTQYF. CDR3 nucleotides: TGTGCCAGCAGTCTAGGGCAGGTTCAGGGGACCCAGTACTTC.

This clonotype was observed at least ten times. The chain uses TRBV24-1 and TRBJ1-5; D not resolved. Trimming cost V 9 bases and J 0 bases, with 11 bases left between them. This CDR3 comprises 14 residues. Germline CDR1 reads KGHDR; CDR2 reads SFDVKD. The DNA of the CDR3 is TGTGCCACCCAAGACATAGATAGCAATCAGCCCCAGCATTTT. It codes for CATQDIDSNQPQHF.

The gene calls are TRBV27 and TRBJ2-7; tentatively, D is TRBD2 (5 bases). The CDR3 consists of 14 residues. Germline V gene sequence: CDR1 MNHEY, CDR2 SMNVEV (reference sequence). V shed 5 bases and J shed 2 bases, with 13 bases lying between them. The CDR3: CASSPGGPTYEQYF. Here the CDR3 DNA reads TGTGCCAGCAGTCCTGGCGGGCCAACCTACGAGCAGTACTTC.

This clonotype was seen repeatedly, ten times or more. The gene calls are TRBV6-5 and TRBJ2-5, with D maybe TRBD1 (6 bases). The CDR3 has 14 residues. The ends were cut back, 6 bases at V and 3 bases at J, with 14 bases in the middle. CDR1 is MNHEY, CDR2 SVGAGI, per germline. CDR3 coding DNA: TGTGCCAGCAGCGAGACAGGAGGTGAAGAGACCCAGTACTTC. As protein: CASSETGGEETQYF.

This clonotype was observed at least ten times. V gene TRBV29-1 combines with J gene TRBJ1-3; 7 bases map to TRBD1. The CDR3 runs 14 residues. The V gene's germline CDR1 is SQVTM and CDR2 ANQGSEA. Trimming cost V 7 bases and J 3 bases; bases outside gene matches: 9. The CDR3 protein is CSGLNGQDGNTIYF. The CDR3 region has the DNA TGCAGCGGGTTAAACGGACAGGATGGAAACACCATATATTTT.

Regarding this clonotype: This may stem from a read error, because a much larger clone lies one nucleotide away. V is TRBV4-1 and J is TRBJ2-6, with unresolved D. Germline assignment: CDR1 MGHRA and CDR2 YSYEKL. V was pared by 1 base and J by 3 bases, with 4 bases between. The CDR3 runs 14 residues. In DNA form, the CDR3 reads TGCGCCAGCAGCCAAGGCTGTGGGGCCAACGTCCTGACTTTC. Its protein product is CASSQGCGANVLTF.

With respect to this clonotype: A much more abundant neighbour one base away suggests this may be a read error. The chain joins TRBV7-8 to TRBJ1-4; tentative D call: TRBD1 (5 bases). This CDR3 is built from 13 residues. Germline assignment: CDR1 SGHVS and CDR2 FQNEAQ. V was pared by 6 bases and J by 5 bases, with 10 bases between. The DNA for the CDR3 is TGTGCCAGCAGTCTCAGGGTAAATGAAAAACTGTTTTTT. Its translation is CASSLRVNEKLFF.

This clonotype was seen more than once but under ten times. The chain joins TRBV3-1 to TRBJ1-2; no clear D. The germline CDR1 and CDR2 sequences are LGHDT and YNNKEL (reference sequence). Trimming removed 4 bases from V and 4 bases from J, with 10 bases in between. The CDR3 length is 13 residues. CDR3 protein: CASSLRSSYGYTF. In DNA, the CDR3 is TGTGCCAGCAGCCTCAGGTCCTCCTATGGCTACACCTTC.

This clonotype was recorded many times. The chain employs TRBV12-3 or TRBV12-4 and TRBJ1-5, with D uncertain. V dropped 6 bases and J dropped 0 bases, with 18 bases sitting between them. CDR3 length: 17 amino acids. The CDR3 DNA reads TGTGCCAGCAGCACCCACGAACTATCCTATAGCAATCAGCCCCAGCATTTT. Its protein product is CASSTHELSYSNQPQHF.

This clonotype was observed many times. The CDR3 sequence is CASSSPRGSRDTQYF. CDR3 sequence (DNA): TGTGCCAGCAGTTCGCCGAGAGGTTCGCGGGATACGCAGTATTTT. The chain employs TRBV7-2 and TRBJ2-3; D gene ambiguous. The CDR3 has 15 residues. Germline loops: CDR1 SGHTA, CDR2 FQGNSA. Deletions cut 6 bases from V and 6 bases from J, with 19 bases between.

Notes on this clonotype: A junction end diverges from the germline sequence, so it may reflect a read error. This chain uses TRBV12-3 or TRBV12-4 with TRBJ1-1, with no clear D. This CDR3 is built from 12 residues. The CDR3 reads CASGLMNTEAFF. The CDR3 bases are TGTGCCAGCGGTTTAATGAACACTGAAGCTTTCTTT.

The chain recombines TRBV9 with TRBJ2-3, with D possibly TRBD1 on 6 matching bases. Trimming took off 0 bases at V and 4 bases at J, with 12 bases between the two ends. Germline V gives CDR1 SGDLS, CDR2 YYNGEE. CDR3 length equals 15 residues. The CDR3 DNA is TGTGCCAGCAGCGTAGAGACACAGGGCGCAGATACGCAGTATTTT. Its translation: CASSVETQGADTQYF.

As concerns this clonotype: This may be a read error: a much more frequent sequence differs by one nucleotide. The chain is built from TRBV4-1 and TRBJ1-5; D may be TRBD1 (5 bases). Germline CDR1 MGHRA, CDR2 YSYEKL. The CDR3 covers 15 residues. CDR3 in DNA: TGCGCCAGCAGCGCCGGGACGGGGAGCAATCGGCCCCAGCATTTT. Protein product: CASSAGTGSNRPQHF.

This clonotype showed up just a few times. V is TRBV29-1 and J is TRBJ2-2, with 11 bases fitting TRBD2. The CDR3 sequence is 15 residues long. V dropped 7 bases and J dropped 0; count of bases not matched to a gene: 4. Germline values: CDR1 SQVTM, CDR2 ANQGSEA. CDR3 in amino acids: CSAVLAGANTGELFF. CDR3 DNA sequence: TGCAGCGCTGTACTAGCGGGGGCGAACACCGGGGAGCTGTTTTTT.

As regards this clonotype: This may be a read error: a much more frequent sequence differs by one nucleotide. The chain is built from TRBV7-9 and TRBJ2-7; D uncertain. This CDR3 spans 14 amino acids. Germline CDR1 reads SEHNR; CDR2 reads FQNEAQ (reference sequence). Trimming shortened V by 5 bases and J by 9 bases, and 20 bases separated the two germline ends. The CDR3 region has the DNA TGTGCCAGCAGCCCGCCCGTGGTTAGAGTCGCGCAGTACTTC. Its protein is CASSPPVVRVAQYF.

To note about this clonotype: At one end, the junction sequence differs from germline, possibly due to a read error. The rearrangement uses TRBV7-2 and TRBJ2-1, with TRBD1 identical over 8 bases. Germline CDR1 SGHTA, CDR2 FQGNSA. The CDR3 spans 15 residues. DNA for the CDR3: TGTGCCAGCAGTCCCGGACAGGGTTTGTACAATGAGCCGTTCTTC. This gives the protein CASSPGQGLYNEPFF.

The chain uses TRBV12-3 or TRBV12-4 and TRBJ2-2, with D uncertain. V lost 5 bases to trimming and J lost 7 bases, with 8 bases between them. This CDR3 comprises 12 residues. The CDR3 region is CASSHLSGELFF. Here the CDR3 DNA reads TGTGCCAGCAGTCATCTGAGCGGGGAGCTGTTTTTT.

The chain is built from TRBV19 and TRBJ2-5; D is perhaps TRBD1 (6 bases). Trimming shortened V by 5 bases and J by 0 bases, and 19 bases separated the two germline ends. Looked up from germline, CDR1 is LNHDA and CDR2 is SQIVND (reference sequence). The CDR3 spans 17 residues. CDR3 nucleotides: TGTGCCAGTAGTCTAATTTCCCGCCGGGACAACCAAGAGACCCAGTACTTC. Encoded protein: CASSLISRRDNQETQYF.

A few counts support this clonotype. A read error may explain this, as a much larger clone is one base away. V is TRBV5-1 and J is TRBJ2-1; D perhaps matches TRBD1 (6 bases). The V gene lost 3 bases and the J gene lost 13 bases, with 17 bases spanning the gap. The CDR3 contains 13 residues. CDR1 and CDR2 (germline): SGHRS, YFSETQ. CDR3 DNA: TGCGCCAGCAGCTCTCCGCCAGGGGATTCCCAGTTCTTC. Protein product: CASSSPPGDSQFF.

For this clonotype: This clone may be a read error of a much larger clone one base away. The chain combines TRBV5-6 with TRBJ2-7, with D uncertain. The germline CDR1 and CDR2 sequences are SGHDT and YYEEEE. V was trimmed by 1 base and J by 6 bases, leaving 11 bases between them. The CDR3 sequence is 13 residues long. In DNA, the CDR3 is TGTGCCAGCAGCTTGCCCGTATTCGGCGAGCAGTACTTC. Translation gives CASSLPVFGEQYF.

In DNA form, the CDR3 reads TGTGCCAGCAGCCCCAATGAGCGGGGAAACACTGAAGCTTTCTTT. Translating gives CASSPNERGNTEAFF. The chain links TRBV7-9 to TRBJ1-1; D uncertain. Germline V CDR1 and CDR2: SEHNR, FQNEAQ (reference sequence). This CDR3 is 15 amino acids long. Trimming pared 5 bases from V and 2 bases from J, leaving 15 bases between.

A few counts support this clonotype. The chain has TRBV10-3 and TRBJ1-1; D is ambiguous. This CDR3 has 13 residues. Germline values: CDR1 ENHRY, CDR2 SYGVKD. Trimming left V 5 bases short and J 5 bases short, with 12 bases between. The CDR3 DNA follows: TGTGCCATCAGTTTGGCCCCGGGGACTGAAGCTTTCTTT. Its translation: CAISLAPGTEAFF.

V and J are TRBV10-3 and TRBJ2-3; 11 bases are shared with TRBD2. CDR1 is ENHRY and CDR2 is SYGVKD in the germline V gene. CDR3 length: 15 amino acids. V lost 2 bases, J lost 5 bases, and 3 bases stayed unmatched. CDR3 sequence reads: CAISEIAGGRDTQYF. Here the CDR3 DNA reads TGTGCCATCAGTGAGATAGCGGGGGGGCGAGATACGCAGTATTTT.

This clonotype was observed many times. The gene calls are TRBV28 and TRBJ2-3; weak D call: TRBD2 (6 bases). CDR1 is MDHEN and CDR2 is SYDVKM in the germline V gene. V dropped 3 bases and J dropped 3 bases, with 16 bases sitting between them. The CDR3 has 16 residues. In DNA form, the CDR3 reads TGTGCCAGCAGTTTTTTTGGGGAGGCTGTAACAGATACGCAGTATTTT. Its translation is CASSFFGEAVTDTQYF.

This clonotype was counted ten times or more. The DNA for the CDR3 is TGCGCCAGCAGCTCCGGGCCCCAGGATGAAAAACTGTTTTTT. This translates into CASSSGPQDEKLFF. The V and J genes are TRBV4-1 and TRBJ1-4, with D hard to call. From germline, CDR1 is MGHRA and CDR2 YSYEKL. The CDR3 runs 14 residues. Trimming removed 5 bases at V and 6 bases at J, with 13 bases between.

The J gene is TRBJ2-3, the V gene TRBV28, with D unclear. V was cut by 6 bases and J by 2 bases, with 15 bases left in between. Germline-derived CDR1 and CDR2 are MDHEN and SYDVKM. The CDR3 length is 15 residues. The CDR3 DNA follows: TGTGCCAGCAGAGGGTCGGTAACTTTCACAGATACGCAGTATTTT. Translating gives CASRGSVTFTDTQYF.

This clonotype was observed many times. The chain links TRBV7-6 to TRBJ1-1; D gene uncertain. The CDR3 extends over 17 amino acids. Germline V gene sequence: CDR1 SGHVS, CDR2 FNYEAQ. V lost 1 base, J lost 0 bases, and 15 bases lay in between. The CDR3 loop reads CASSLDIPPTLNTEAFF. The CDR3 nucleotides read TGTGCCAGCAGCTTAGATATCCCACCAACTTTGAACACTGAAGCTTTCTTT.

This chain connects TRBV14 to TRBJ2-1, with D possibly being TRBD1 (6 bases). CDR3 length equals 16 residues. Trimming stripped 4 bases from V and 0 bases from J, with 13 bases between. Per germline, CDR1 SGHDN and CDR2 FVKESK. The CDR3 bases are TGTGCCAGCAGCCCCTTTGCGGACAGCTCCTACAATGAGCAGTTCTTC. It codes for CASSPFADSSYNEQFF.